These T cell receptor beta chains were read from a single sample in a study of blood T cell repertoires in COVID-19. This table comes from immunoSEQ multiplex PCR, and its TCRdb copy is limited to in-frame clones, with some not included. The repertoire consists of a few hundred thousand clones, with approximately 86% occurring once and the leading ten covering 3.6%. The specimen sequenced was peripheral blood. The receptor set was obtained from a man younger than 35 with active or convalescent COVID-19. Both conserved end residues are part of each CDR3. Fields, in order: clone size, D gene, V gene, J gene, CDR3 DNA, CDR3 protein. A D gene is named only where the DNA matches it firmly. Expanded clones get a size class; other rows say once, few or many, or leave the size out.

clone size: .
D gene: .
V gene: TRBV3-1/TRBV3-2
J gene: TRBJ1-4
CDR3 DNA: TGTGCCAGCAGCCACCGGTCGGCAACTAATGAAAAACTGTTTTTT
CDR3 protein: CASSHRSATNEKLFF

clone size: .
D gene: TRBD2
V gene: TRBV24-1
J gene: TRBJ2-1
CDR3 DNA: TGTGCCACCAGTGAACCCACTAGCGGGAGCTCCTACAATGAGCAGTTCTTC
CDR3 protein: CATSEPTSGSSYNEQFF

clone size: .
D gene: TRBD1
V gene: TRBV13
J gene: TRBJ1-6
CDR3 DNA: TGTGCCAGCAGAGACAGGGAGAGTAATTCACCCCTCCACTTT
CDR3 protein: CASRDRESNSPLHF

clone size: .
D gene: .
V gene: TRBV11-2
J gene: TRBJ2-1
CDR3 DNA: TGTGCCAGCAGCTTAGTATATAGCTCCTACAATGAGCAGTTCTTC
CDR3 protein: CASSLVYSSYNEQFF

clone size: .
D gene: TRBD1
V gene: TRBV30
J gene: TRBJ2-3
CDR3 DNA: TGTGCCTGGACCGTCAACAGGGGGCTTTGGGATACGCAGTATTTT
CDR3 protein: CAWTVNRGLWDTQYF

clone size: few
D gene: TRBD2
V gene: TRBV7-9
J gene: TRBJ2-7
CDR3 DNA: TGTGCCAGCAGCCTAACTAGCGCAGAGCAGTACTTC
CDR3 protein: CASSLTSAEQYF

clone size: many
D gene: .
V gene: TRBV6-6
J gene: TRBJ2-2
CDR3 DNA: TGTGCCAGCAGTTCCCTTCGCACCGGGGAGCTGTTTTTT
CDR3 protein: CASSSLRTGELFF

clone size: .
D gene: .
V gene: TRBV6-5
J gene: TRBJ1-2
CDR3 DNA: TGTGCCAGCAGGAGTACCCCCCTCAGCCTCGGGGGCTACACCTTC
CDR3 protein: CASRSTPLSLGGYTF

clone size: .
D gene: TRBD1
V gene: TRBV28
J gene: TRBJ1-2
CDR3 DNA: TGTGCCAGCAGTCCGACAGGGAACTATGGCTACACCTTC
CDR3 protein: CASSPTGNYGYTF

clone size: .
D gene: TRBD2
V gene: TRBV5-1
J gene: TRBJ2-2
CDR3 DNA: TGCGCCAGCAGCTTAACTAGCGGGGGGACTACCGGGGAGCTGTTTTTT
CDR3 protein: CASSLTSGGTTGELFF

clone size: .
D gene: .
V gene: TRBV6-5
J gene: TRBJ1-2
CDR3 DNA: TGTGCCAGCAGTTCACAGGGCGGGTATGGCTACACCTTC
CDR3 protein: CASSSQGGYGYTF

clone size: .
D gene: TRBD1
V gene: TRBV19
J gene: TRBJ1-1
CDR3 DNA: TGTGCCAGTAGCGACAGGGTGGGCACTGAAGCTTTCTTT
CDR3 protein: CASSDRVGTEAFF

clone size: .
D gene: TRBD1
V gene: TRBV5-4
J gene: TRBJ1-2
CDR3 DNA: TGTGCCAGCAACACCAGGGGGACCTATGGCTACACCTTC
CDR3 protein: CASNTRGTYGYTF